This TCR beta chain derives from a study of T cell changes during pregnancy in multiple sclerosis. V shed 4 bases and J 5 bases; nucleotides not matched to a gene: 8. This CDR3 spans 15 amino acids. Germline lookup yields CDR1 SGHTA and CDR2 FQGTGA. Using immunoSEQ multiplex PCR, the repertoire was profiled, and TCRdb retains in-frame clones only, with some absent. Of some 62,000 clones listed, roughly 90% were seen once; the top ten hold 2.5% to 3.5%. The sequenced sample was peripheral blood, obtained in the second trimester of pregnancy. The TCR comes from a female donor in good health, enrolled as a control in a pregnancy study. The V call is TRBV7-3, the J call TRBJ2-3; 8 positions match TRBD2. CDR3 coding DNA: TGTGCCAGCAGCTCTTTTTCGGGAGGGGTAGATACGCAGTATTTT. Translation: CASSSFSGGVDTQYF.